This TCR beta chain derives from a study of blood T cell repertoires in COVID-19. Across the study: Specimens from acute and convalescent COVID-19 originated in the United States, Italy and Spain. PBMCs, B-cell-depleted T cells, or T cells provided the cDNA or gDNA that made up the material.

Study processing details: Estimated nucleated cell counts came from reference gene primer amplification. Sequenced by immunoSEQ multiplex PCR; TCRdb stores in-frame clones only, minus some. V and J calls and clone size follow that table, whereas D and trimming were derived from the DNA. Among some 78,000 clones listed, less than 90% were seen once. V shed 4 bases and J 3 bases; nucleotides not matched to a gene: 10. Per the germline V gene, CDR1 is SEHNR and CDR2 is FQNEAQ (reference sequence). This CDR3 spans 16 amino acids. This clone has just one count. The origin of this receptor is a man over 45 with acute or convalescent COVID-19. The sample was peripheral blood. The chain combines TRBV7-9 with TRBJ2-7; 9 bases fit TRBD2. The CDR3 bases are TGTGCCAGCAGCTCAGAAGAGACTAGCGGTAACTACGAGCAGTACTTC. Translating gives CASSSEETSGNYEQYF.